This T cell receptor beta chain stems from a study of blood T cell repertoires in COVID-19. Those enrolled, adults aged roughly 18 to 89 years, came from fewer than 25 US areas. What the recovered Cohort 3 donors had was two negative PCRs, clearance, or symptom resolution. Study processing details: By means of reference gene primer amplification, nucleated cell counts were estimated. TCRdb's table, derived via immunoSEQ multiplex PCR, lists solely in-frame clones and lacks some. V and J calls and clone size come straight from that table; D and trimming were deduced from the DNA. Here the sample spans 150,000 or so clones, about 80% being singletons. The specimen sequenced was PBMCs or T cells enriched from blood (not recorded which). The sequence was collected from a woman between 50 and 59 years old who had recovered from COVID-19.

Written as DNA, the CDR3 is TGTGCCAGCAGTGAAACCGGGACAGGATACAATGAGCAGTTCTTC. Translated: CASSETGTGYNEQFF. The rearrangement uses TRBV6-1 and TRBJ2-1; 8 bases fit TRBD1. Germline loops: CDR1 MNHNS, CDR2 SASEGT. The ends lost 2 bases at V and 4 bases at J; junction bases unmatched: 4. The length of the CDR3 is 15 residues.